Below, one TCR beta chain is given with its context. These data belong to a study of CD8 T cells in Susac syndrome. The CDR3 is 14 amino acids. V gave up 4 bases and J gave up 6 bases; unmatched junction bases: 11. Germline lookup yields CDR1 GTSNPN and CDR2 SVGIG (reference sequence). Random hexamers primed reverse transcription of about 0.45 to 1 ug RNA. TCR beta CDR3 was amplified by immunoSEQ covering 54 Vbeta and 13 Jbeta. TCRdb ran MiXCR on the immunoSEQ multiplex PCR reads and lists one entry per CDR3 protein. Seen here are approximately 200,000 distinct CDR3 sequences, around 93% observed once, and the top ten hold about 0.08%. Sequencing of TCR beta drew on CD8+ and CD4+ T cells from blood. TEMRA cells were enriched by FACS, while CD8+ and CD4+ T cells were obtained through a negative isolation that was performed magnetically.

Sequencing used CD4+ T cells from PBMCs. This chain connects TRBV30 to TRBJ1-2, with 7 positions matching TRBD1. The sequence was collected from a human donor with multiple sclerosis. The CDR3 DNA reads as TGTGCCTGGACCATCGCACAGGGGTGGAATGGCTACACCTTC. Protein sequence: CAWTIAQGWNGYTF.